The T cell receptor beta chain under discussion was sequenced for a study of preoperative IRX-2 immunotherapy in early breast cancer. Sequencing used immunoSEQ multiplex PCR; TCRdb keeps in-frame clones, though not all of them. The repertoire holds approximately 31,000 clones, with roughly 91% as singletons. As to treatment: preoperative locoregional IRX-2 cytokine immunotherapy. Samples came from a phase Ib trial of preoperative locoregional IRX-2 cytokine immunotherapy. V was clipped by 2 bases and J by 3 bases; unmatched bases: 2. The CDR3 contains 15 residues. Germline loops: CDR1 MNHGY, CDR2 SAAAGT.

The TCR comes from a human donor with breast cancer. The sequenced sample was tumor tissue, obtained after IRX-2 immunotherapy. The chain carries TRBV6-8 and TRBJ1-1, with 11 bases fitting TRBD1. The CDR3 coding sequence is TGTGCCAGCAGTTACGGGACAGGGGGTCACACTGAAGCTTTCTTT. It is translated as CASSYGTGGHTEAFF.